This TCR beta chain was identified during a study of Ad26.COV2.S vaccination and SARS-CoV-2 variants. The sample's treatment: 15 to 20 received Ad26.COV2.S at low or high dose, single or two shots; roughly five received placebo; per-sample allocation not given. Collection of the samples took place on day 63 after the first injection of vaccine or placebo. Recruitment in Boston yielded a donor of adult age, 18-55 years. Vaccine was an Ad26 vector expressing Wuhan-strain SARS-CoV-2 spike. Germline V CDR1 and CDR2: SGHRS, YFSETQ. The CDR3 covers 13 residues. The germline V and J ends were trimmed by 0 bases and 1 base, with 4 bases remaining between them. Details on this clone: This CDR3 is also generated by other DNA sequences in the sample.

Libraries were prepared by immunoSEQ multiplex PCR; TCRdb keeps only in-frame clonotypes and omits some of them. The sample shows some 300,000 clones, around 83% of them seen only once. Sequencing was performed on peripheral blood, taken in a trial of Ad26.COV2.S vaccine versus placebo. The chain uses TRBV5-1 and TRBJ1-2; D unresolved. The source is a person between 18 and 59 years old who received the Ad26.COV2.S COVID-19 vaccine or a placebo. The chain's CDR3 is CASSLDGNYGYTF. For the CDR3, the DNA is TGCGCCAGCAGCTTGGACGGTAACTATGGCTACACCTTC.